The 6 T cell receptor beta chains in this list originate from one sample, sequenced in a study of cytomegalovirus exposure and HLA in healthy donors. PCR primers comprised 60 Vbeta and 13 Jbeta primers. Produced via immunoSEQ multiplex PCR; TCRdb's table is partial and in-frame only. This table has 90,000 to 140,000 clones, about 15% appearing once. Sequenced material: PBMCs. Receptors originate from a female donor in good health and CMV-seronegative.

This chain joins TRBV27 and TRBJ1-1; 8 bases match TRBD1. J was trimmed by 8 bases and V by 5 bases; bases with no gene match: 10. CDR1 and CDR2 (germline): MNHEY, SMNVEV (reference sequence). This CDR3 is 14 amino acids long. CDR3 DNA: TGTGCCAGCAGTCCGTTTCGGACAGGGCGGGAAGCTTTCTTT. Its protein product is CASSPFRTGREAFF.

This sequence joins TRBV28 and TRBJ2-1; TRBD2 matches at 13 bases. The CDR3 sequence is 16 residues long. Germline V gene sequence: CDR1 MDHEN, CDR2 SYDVKM. V dropped 7 bases and J dropped 5; count of bases not matched to a gene: 8. The CDR3 nucleotides are TGTGCCAGCACTCAACTAGCGGGAGGGCTTAACAATGAGCAGTTCTTC. The encoded protein is CASTQLAGGLNNEQFF.

This clone was seen only a few times. V and J are TRBV2 and TRBJ2-7, with D possibly being TRBD2 (5 bases). In germline, CDR1 is SNHLY, CDR2 FYNNEI. Trimming shortened V by 6 bases and J by 3 bases, and 24 bases separated the two germline ends. This CDR3 comprises 17 residues. CDR3 loop: CASRRVEGILPGYEQYF. In DNA, the CDR3 is TGTGCCAGCAGGAGGGTAGAGGGAATCCTCCCTGGCTACGAGCAGTACTTC.

The chain carries TRBV6-4 and TRBJ2-6, with TRBD1 identical over 11 bases. Trimming took 4 bases from V and 0 from J; bases not matched to a gene: 2. From germline, CDR1 is MRHNA and CDR2 SNTAGT. The CDR3 is 17 residues long. The CDR3 DNA sequence: TGTGCCAGCAGTGCCGGGACAGGGGGCTCTGGGGCCAACGTCCTGACTTTC. Amino acid sequence: CASSAGTGGSGANVLTF.

This clone turned up a few times. The chain combines TRBV6-1 with TRBJ2-7, with D perhaps TRBD1 (5 bases). This CDR3 region has 14 residues. Trimming cost V 1 base and J 3 bases, with 10 bases left between them. The germline gives CDR1 MNHNS, CDR2 SASEGT. CDR3 sequence: CASSEGRADYEQYF. The CDR3 DNA reads as TGTGCCAGCAGTGAAGGCAGGGCAGACTACGAGCAGTACTTC.

Written as DNA, the CDR3 is TGTGCCAGCAGCACCCGACAGGGTCTCTCCTACGAGCAGTACTTC. Its translation: CASSTRQGLSYEQYF. The V gene is TRBV7-2, the J gene TRBJ2-7; 7 bases match TRBD1. The CDR3 covers 15 residues. Germline V gene lookup returns CDR1 SGHTA and CDR2 FQGNSA. V shed 5 bases and J 0 bases; nucleotides not matched to a gene: 7.